Listed below are T cell receptor beta chains from one sample, sequenced in a study of cytomegalovirus exposure and HLA in healthy donors. Libraries were prepared by immunoSEQ multiplex PCR; TCRdb keeps only in-frame clonotypes and omits some of them. The top ten clones hold 5.5% to 7% of a sample with around 130,000 clones, roughly four fifths of them seen once. The specimen sequenced was PBMCs. These receptors were obtained from a woman aged 40 to 50 in good health and CMV-seropositive. Both conserved end residues are part of each CDR3. A D gene is named only where the DNA matches it firmly. The size field is filled for only some rows; it gives once, few, many or a size class.

d_gene | j_gene | abundance | v_gene | CDR3aa | CDR3nt
TRBD1 | TRBJ1-4 | NA | TRBV18 | CASSPPVRGRIEKLFF | TGTGCCAGCTCACCACCGGTGAGGGGGCGGATAGAAAAACTGTTTTTT
TRBD2 | TRBJ2-7 | NA | TRBV6-1 | CASKVGGAYEQYF | TGTGCCAGTAAAGTGGGGGGGGCCTACGAGCAGTACTTC
TRBD2 | TRBJ2-3 | few | TRBV9 | CASSPRRLAGITDTQYF | TGTGCCAGCAGCCCTCGAAGACTAGCGGGGATCACAGATACGCAGTATTTT
NA | TRBJ2-7 | NA | TRBV5-1 | CASSLAAGINEQYF | TGCGCCAGCAGCTTGGCGGCAGGGATCAACGAGCAGTACTTC
TRBD1 | TRBJ2-3 | once | TRBV13 | CASSFTGGSSYF | TGTGCCAGCAGCTTTACAGGGGGAAGCAGTTATTTT
TRBD1 | TRBJ1-2 | once | TRBV7-9 | CASSSAATGHGYTF | TGTGCCAGCAGCTCGGCCGCGACAGGGCATGGCTACACCTTC
NA | TRBJ2-1 | NA | TRBV7-9 | CASSLGRLGNEQFF | TGTGCCAGCAGCTTAGGCCGACTAGGCAATGAGCAGTTCTTC
NA | TRBJ2-7 | NA | TRBV27 | CASSLLGPYEQYF | TGTGCCAGCAGTTTATTGGGCCCCTACGAGCAGTACTTC
TRBD2 | TRBJ2-1 | NA | TRBV11-3 | CASSKGTSGTVEQFF | TGTGCCAGCAGCAAAGGGACTAGCGGGACGGTTGAGCAGTTCTTC
NA | TRBJ2-2 | NA | TRBV6-1 | CASSEASGELFF | TGTGCCAGCAGTGAAGCCTCCGGGGAGCTGTTTTTT
TRBD1 | TRBJ1-3 | NA | TRBV9 | CASSVLTGDGAFGNTIYF | TGTGCCAGCAGCGTCCTGACAGGGGATGGGGCTTTTGGAAACACCATATATTTT
TRBD1 | TRBJ2-3 | NA | TRBV29-1 | CSARQGATDTQYF | TGCAGCGCCCGACAGGGGGCAACAGATACGCAGTATTTT
TRBD1 | TRBJ2-7 | NA | TRBV19 | CASSTDRETYEQYF | TGTGCCAGTAGTACGGACAGGGAGACCTACGAGCAGTACTTC
TRBD1 | TRBJ1-2 | NA | TRBV7-9 | CSSSRGQVPNYGYTF | TGTTCCAGCAGCCGCGGACAGGTTCCTAACTATGGCTACACCTTC
NA | TRBJ2-7 | NA | TRBV7-9 | CASLDNSYEQYF | TGTGCCAGTCTCGACAACTCCTACGAGCAGTACTTC
NA | TRBJ2-7 | NA | TRBV6-5 | CASKVDSSSSYEQYF | TGTGCCAGCAAGGTGGACTCCTCGAGCTCCTACGAGCAGTACTTC
TRBD1 | TRBJ1-1 | NA | TRBV14 | CASSRLTGVQTEAFF | TGTGCCAGCAGCCGATTGACAGGGGTTCAGACTGAAGCTTTCTTT
NA | TRBJ1-5 | NA | TRBV9 | CASSAVGADQPQHF | TGTGCCAGCAGCGCGGTGGGGGCAGATCAGCCCCAGCATTTT
TRBD2 | TRBJ2-7 | few | TRBV2 | CASRQTSGRTYEQYF | TGTGCCAGCAGACAGACTAGCGGGAGAACCTACGAGCAGTACTTC
NA | TRBJ1-1 | few | TRBV6-5 | CASSRPRTEAFF | TGTGCCAGCAGCCGTCCTCGTACTGAAGCTTTCTTT
TRBD2 | TRBJ2-1 | NA | TRBV29-1 | CSAGGLAGDSYNEQFF | TGCAGCGCAGGGGGACTAGCGGGGGACTCCTACAATGAGCAGTTCTTC
NA | TRBJ1-1 | NA | TRBV9 | CASSVGGGGGINTEAFF | TGTGCCAGCAGCGTGGGTGGTGGCGGCGGAATAAACACTGAAGCTTTCTTT
TRBD1 | TRBJ2-7 | once | TRBV4-1 | CASSQRQGAYEQYF | TGCGCCAGCAGCCAGCGACAGGGTGCCTACGAGCAGTACTTC